This T cell receptor (beta chain) was observed in a study of T-cell memory formation after mild COVID-19. Study findings and constraints: Some SARS-CoV-2-responding clones were already detected in memory before infection.

TCRdb reanalysed the 5' RACE reads using MiXCR and keeps one entry per CDR3 protein. The sample has approximately 440,000 distinct CDR3 sequences; around 20% are singletons. The CDR3 loop spans 16 amino acids. With 2 bases removed from V and 2 bases from J, the gap between germline ends came to 16 bases. The germline V gene encodes CDR1 PRHDT and CDR2 FYEKMQ (reference sequence). With respect to this clonotype: The antigen is not known.

The sequence came from an adult woman who had mild COVID-19 (a few samples of this study predate the infection). Cell type and time point are not known. Sequenced material: PBMCs or a T cell subset sorted from them (not recorded which). The rearrangement joins TRBV13 to TRBJ2-7; perhaps TRBD2 as D (5 bases). The chain's CDR3 is CASSLRGSRRAYEQYF. CDR3 DNA: TGTGCCAGCAGCTTACGGGGTAGCCGGAGAGCCTACGAGCAGTACTTC.